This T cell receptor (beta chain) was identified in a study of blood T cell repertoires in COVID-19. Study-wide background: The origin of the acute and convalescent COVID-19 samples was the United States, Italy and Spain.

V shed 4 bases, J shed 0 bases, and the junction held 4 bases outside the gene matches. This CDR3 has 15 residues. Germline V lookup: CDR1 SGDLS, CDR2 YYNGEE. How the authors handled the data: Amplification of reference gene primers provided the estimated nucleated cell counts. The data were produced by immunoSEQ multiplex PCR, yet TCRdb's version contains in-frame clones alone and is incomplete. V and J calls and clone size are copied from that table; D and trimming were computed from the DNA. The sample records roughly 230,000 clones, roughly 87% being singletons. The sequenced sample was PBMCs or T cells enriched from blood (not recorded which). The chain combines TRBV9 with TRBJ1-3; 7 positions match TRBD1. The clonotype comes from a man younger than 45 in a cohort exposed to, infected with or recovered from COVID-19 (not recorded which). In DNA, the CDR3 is TGTGCCAGCAGCCAGGGGGGAGGCTCTGGAAACACCATATATTTT. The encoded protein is CASSQGGGSGNTIYF.